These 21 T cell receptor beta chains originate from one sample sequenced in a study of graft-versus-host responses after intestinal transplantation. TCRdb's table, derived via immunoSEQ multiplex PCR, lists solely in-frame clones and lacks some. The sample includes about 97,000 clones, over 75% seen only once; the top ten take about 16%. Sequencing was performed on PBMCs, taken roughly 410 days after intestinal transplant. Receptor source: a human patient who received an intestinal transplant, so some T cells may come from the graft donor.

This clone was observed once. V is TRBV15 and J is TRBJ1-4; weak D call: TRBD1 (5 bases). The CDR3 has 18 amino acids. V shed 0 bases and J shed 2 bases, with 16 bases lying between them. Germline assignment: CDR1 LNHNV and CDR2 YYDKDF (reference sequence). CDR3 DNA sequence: TGTGCCACCAGCAGAGATCTCCAGGGACTGTTGACTAATGAAAAACTGTTTTTT. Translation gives CATSRDLQGLLTNEKLFF.

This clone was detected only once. The chain's CDR3 is CASSFRRGWDTGELFF. The CDR3 nucleotides are TGTGCCAGCAGTTTTAGGAGGGGATGGGACACCGGGGAGCTGTTTTTT. This chain connects TRBV27 to TRBJ2-2, with a tentative D call TRBD2 (6 bases). CDR1 MNHEY and CDR2 SMNVEV come from the germline V gene (reference sequence). Trimming shortened V by 3 bases and J by 3 bases, and 14 bases separated the two germline ends. This CDR3 spans 16 amino acids.

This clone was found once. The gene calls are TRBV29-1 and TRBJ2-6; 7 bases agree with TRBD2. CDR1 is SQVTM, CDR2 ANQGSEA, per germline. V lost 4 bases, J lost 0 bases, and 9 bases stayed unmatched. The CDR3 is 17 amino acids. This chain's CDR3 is CSVGPRPGGSGANVLTF. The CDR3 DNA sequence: TGCAGCGTTGGACCACGGCCGGGGGGCTCTGGGGCCAACGTCCTGACTTTC.

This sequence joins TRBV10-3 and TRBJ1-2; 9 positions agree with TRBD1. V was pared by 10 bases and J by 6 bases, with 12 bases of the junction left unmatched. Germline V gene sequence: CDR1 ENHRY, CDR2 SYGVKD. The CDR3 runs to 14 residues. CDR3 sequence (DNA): TGTGCCACCCCAACCAAGGACAGGGGAGATGGCTACACCTTC. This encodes CATPTKDRGDGYTF.

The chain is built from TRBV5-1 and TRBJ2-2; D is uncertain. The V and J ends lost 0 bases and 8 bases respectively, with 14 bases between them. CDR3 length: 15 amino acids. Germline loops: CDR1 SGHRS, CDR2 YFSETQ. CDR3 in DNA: TGCGCCAGCAGCTTGGCCGGACGAAACCTTGGGGAGCTGTTTTTT. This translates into CASSLAGRNLGELFF.

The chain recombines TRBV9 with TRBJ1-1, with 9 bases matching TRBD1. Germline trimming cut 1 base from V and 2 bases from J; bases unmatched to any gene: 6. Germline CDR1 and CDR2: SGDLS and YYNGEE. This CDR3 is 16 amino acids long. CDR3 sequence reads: CASSVLGQGLNTEAFF. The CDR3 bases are TGTGCCAGCAGCGTATTGGGACAGGGACTCAACACTGAAGCTTTCTTT.

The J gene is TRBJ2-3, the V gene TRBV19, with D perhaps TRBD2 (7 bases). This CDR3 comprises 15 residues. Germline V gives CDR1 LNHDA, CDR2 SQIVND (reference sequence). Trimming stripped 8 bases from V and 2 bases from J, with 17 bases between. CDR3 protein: CASSWGRGYTDTQYF. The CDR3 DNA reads TGTGCCAGTTCCTGGGGGCGGGGGTACACAGATACGCAGTATTTT. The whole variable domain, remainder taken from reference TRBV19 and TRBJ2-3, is DGGITQSPKYLFRKEGQNVTLSCEQNLNHDAMYWYRQDPGQGLRLIYYSQIVNDFQKGDIAEGYSVSREKKESFPLTVTSAQKNPTAFYLCASSWGRGYTDTQYFGPGTRLTVL.

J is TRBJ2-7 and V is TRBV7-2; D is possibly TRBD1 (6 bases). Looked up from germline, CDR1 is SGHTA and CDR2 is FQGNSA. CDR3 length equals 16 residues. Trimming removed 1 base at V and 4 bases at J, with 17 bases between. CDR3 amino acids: CASSLGFMGATYEQYF. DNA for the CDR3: TGTGCCAGCAGCTTAGGTTTTATGGGGGCCACTTACGAGCAGTACTTC.

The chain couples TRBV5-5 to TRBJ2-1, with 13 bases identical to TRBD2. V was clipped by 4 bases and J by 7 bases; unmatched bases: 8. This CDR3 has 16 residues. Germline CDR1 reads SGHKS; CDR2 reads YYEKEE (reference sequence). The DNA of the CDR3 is TGTGCCAGCAGCCCCTCTTGGGGACTAGCGGGGAATGAGCAGTTCTTC. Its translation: CASSPSWGLAGNEQFF.

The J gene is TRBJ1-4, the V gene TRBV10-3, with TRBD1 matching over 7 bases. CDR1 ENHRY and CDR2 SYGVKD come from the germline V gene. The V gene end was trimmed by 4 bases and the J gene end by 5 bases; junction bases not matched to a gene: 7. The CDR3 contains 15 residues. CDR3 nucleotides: TGTGCCATCAGTGCAGGGGGACAGTGGAATGAAAAACTGTTTTTT. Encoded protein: CAISAGGQWNEKLFF.

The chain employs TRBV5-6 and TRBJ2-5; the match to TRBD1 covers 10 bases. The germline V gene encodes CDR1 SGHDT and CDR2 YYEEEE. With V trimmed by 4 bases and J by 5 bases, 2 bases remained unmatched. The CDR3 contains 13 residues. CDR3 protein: CASSGTGVETQYF. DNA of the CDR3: TGTGCCAGCAGCGGGACAGGGGTGGAGACCCAGTACTTC.

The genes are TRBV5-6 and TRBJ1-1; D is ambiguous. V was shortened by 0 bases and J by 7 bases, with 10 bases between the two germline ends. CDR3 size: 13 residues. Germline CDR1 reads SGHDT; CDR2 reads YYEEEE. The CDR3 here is CASSLVDGVEAFF. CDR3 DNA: TGTGCCAGCAGCTTGGTAGATGGGGTTGAAGCTTTCTTT. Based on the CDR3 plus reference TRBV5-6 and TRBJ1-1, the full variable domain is DAGVTQSPTHLIKTRGQQVTLRCSPKSGHDTVSWYQQALGQGPQFIFQYYEEEERQRGNFPDRFSGHQFPNYSSELNVNALLLGDSALYLCASSLVDGVEAFFGQGTRLTVV.

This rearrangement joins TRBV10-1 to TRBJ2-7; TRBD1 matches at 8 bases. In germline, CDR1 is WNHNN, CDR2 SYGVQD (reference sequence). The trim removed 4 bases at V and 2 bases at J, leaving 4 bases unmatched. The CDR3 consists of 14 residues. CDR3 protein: CASSAYRGAYEQYF. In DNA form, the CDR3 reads TGCGCCAGCAGTGCCTACAGGGGGGCCTACGAGCAGTACTTC.

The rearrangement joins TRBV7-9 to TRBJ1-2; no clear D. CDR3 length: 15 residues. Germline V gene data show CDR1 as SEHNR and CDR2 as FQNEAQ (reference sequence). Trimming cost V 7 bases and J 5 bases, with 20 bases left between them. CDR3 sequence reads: CASTEAGGDGYGYTF. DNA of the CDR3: TGTGCCAGCACCGAGGCGGGCGGGGATGGGTATGGCTACACCTTC. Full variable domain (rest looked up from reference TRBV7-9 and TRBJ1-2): DTGVSQNPRHKITKRGQNVTFRCDPISEHNRLYWYRQTLGQGPEFLTYFQNEAQLEKSRLLSDRFSAERPKGSFSTLEIQRTEQGDSAMYLCASTEAGGDGYGYTFGSGTRLTVV.

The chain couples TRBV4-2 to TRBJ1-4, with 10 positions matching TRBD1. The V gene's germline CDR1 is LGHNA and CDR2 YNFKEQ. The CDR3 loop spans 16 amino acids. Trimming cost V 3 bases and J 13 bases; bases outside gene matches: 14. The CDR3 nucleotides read TGTGCCAGCAGCCAGGCTCCCGGGACAGGGGATGAGGTACTGTTTTTT. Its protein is CASSQAPGTGDEVLFF.

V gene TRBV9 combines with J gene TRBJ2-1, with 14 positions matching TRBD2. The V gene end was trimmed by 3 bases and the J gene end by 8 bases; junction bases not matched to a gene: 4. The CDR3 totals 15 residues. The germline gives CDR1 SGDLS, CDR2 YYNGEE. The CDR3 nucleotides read TGTGCCAGCAGCGAGGGACTAGCGGGGGTACATGAGCAGTTCTTC. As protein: CASSEGLAGVHEQFF.

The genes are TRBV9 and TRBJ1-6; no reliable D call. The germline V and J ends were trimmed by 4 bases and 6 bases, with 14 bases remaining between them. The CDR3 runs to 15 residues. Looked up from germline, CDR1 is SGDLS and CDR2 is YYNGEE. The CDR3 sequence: CASSPQAFSNSPLHF. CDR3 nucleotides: TGTGCCAGCAGCCCGCAGGCCTTTAGTAATTCACCCCTCCACTTT.

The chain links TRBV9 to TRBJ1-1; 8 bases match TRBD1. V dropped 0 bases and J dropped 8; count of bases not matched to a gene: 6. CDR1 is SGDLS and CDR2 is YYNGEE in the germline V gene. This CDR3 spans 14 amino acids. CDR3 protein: CASSVATGVGEAFF. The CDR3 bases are TGTGCCAGCAGCGTAGCGACAGGGGTGGGAGAAGCTTTCTTT.

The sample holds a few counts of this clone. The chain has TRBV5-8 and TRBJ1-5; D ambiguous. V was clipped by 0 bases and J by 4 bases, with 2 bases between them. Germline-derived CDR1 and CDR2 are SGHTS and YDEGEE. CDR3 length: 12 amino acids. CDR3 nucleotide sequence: TGTGCCAGCAGCTTGGGGAATCAGCCCCAGCATTTT. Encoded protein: CASSLGNQPQHF.

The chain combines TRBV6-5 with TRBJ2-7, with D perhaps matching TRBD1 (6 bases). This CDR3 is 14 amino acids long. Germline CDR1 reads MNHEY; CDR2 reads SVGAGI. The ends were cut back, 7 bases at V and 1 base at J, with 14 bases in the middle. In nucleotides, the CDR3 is TGTGCCAGCAACCCCATCAGGGGTTCCTACGAGCAGTACTTC. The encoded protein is CASNPIRGSYEQYF.

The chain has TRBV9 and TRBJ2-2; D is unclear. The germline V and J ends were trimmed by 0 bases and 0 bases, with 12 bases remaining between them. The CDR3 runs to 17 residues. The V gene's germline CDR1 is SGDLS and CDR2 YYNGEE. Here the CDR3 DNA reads TGTGCCAGCAGCGTAGATGCCCAATTGGCGAACACCGGGGAGCTGTTTTTT. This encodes CASSVDAQLANTGELFF.